What follows is one T cell receptor (beta chain) and its context. What it binds is not known. Per germline, CDR1 MNHEY and CDR2 SVGAGI. This CDR3 spans 14 amino acids. The V end lost 8 bases, the J end lost 8 bases, and 18 bases lay between the germline ends. This sample was taken from a study of cytomegalovirus exposure and HLA in healthy donors. Regarding the study as a whole: A list of roughly 160 TCR beta chains associated with cytomegalovirus was given. Earlier results showed most TCR beta V segments being productive about 90% or about 30% of the time. The study found most TCR sequences rare, yet found some public TCRs in many donors.

The study ran its PCR with 60 Vbeta and 13 Jbeta primers. Sequencing was performed with immunoSEQ multiplex PCR; in TCRdb, only in-frame clones are kept and a portion is missing. The sample contains more than 75,000 clones, 65% to 80% of which appear only once. The receptor's source is a man younger than 45 in good health and CMV-seronegative. The J gene is TRBJ2-2, the V gene TRBV6-5; a possible D gene is TRBD1 (5 bases). The sample was PBMCs. The CDR3 DNA sequence: TGTGCCAGCCAGGGCCAGAGTTTTGTGGGGGAGCTGTTTTTT. Encoded protein: CASQGQSFVGELFF.